This T cell receptor beta chain was captured by sequencing in a study of cytomegalovirus exposure and HLA in healthy donors. Study-wide background: Out of 398 genotyped donors, less than 90% belonged to the Caucasian-associated ancestry cluster.

The PCR contained 60 Vbeta and 13 Jbeta primers. This table comes from immunoSEQ multiplex PCR, and its TCRdb copy is limited to in-frame clones, with some not included. In the table there are roughly 160,000 clones, over 80% of which are singletons. Germline V gene sequence: CDR1 SEHNR, CDR2 FQNEAQ (reference sequence). The CDR3 loop spans 14 amino acids. V lost 4 bases and J lost 5; bases outside the gene matches: 4. A single count supports this clone. What it binds is not known. The study, taken as a whole, reports: The listing of approximately 160 TCR beta chains classed them as cytomegalovirus-associated. The authors excluded some V segments, including TRBV6-2 and TRBV6-3, as indistinguishable.

The sample comprised PBMCs. This receptor was obtained from a boy aged 2 to 10 in good health and CMV-seronegative. This sequence joins TRBV7-9 and TRBJ1-5; 8 positions agree with TRBD1. The CDR3 region is CASSYGTGDQPQHF. The CDR3 DNA sequence: TGTGCCAGCAGCTATGGGACAGGCGATCAGCCCCAGCATTTT. Drawing the rest from reference TRBV7-9 and TRBJ1-5, the complete variable domain is DTGVSQNPRHKITKRGQNVTFRCDPISEHNRLYWYRQTLGQGPEFLTYFQNEAQLEKSRLLSDRFSAERPKGSFSTLEIQRTEQGDSAMYLCASSYGTGDQPQHFGDGTRLSIL.